This T cell receptor (beta chain) derives from a study of T cells after yellow fever vaccination. This clonotype was counted only a few times. The antigen remains unidentified. General study points: Clonotype sharing between CD4 and CD8 compartments was small. A secondary response was less intense yet reached its peak sooner, at day 5 versus 15. Clones from primary vaccination mostly reappeared after the booster (around 96% CD4, under 90% CD8).

TCRdb fed the 5' RACE reads into MiXCR, producing one record per CDR3 protein. The table has 150,000 to 200,000 distinct CDR3 sequences, about 6% seen once; the top ten hold less than 3.5%. The sample consisted of CD4+ T cells sorted from PBMCs, taken on the day of the first yellow fever vaccination. The clonotype comes from a young man who received the YFV17D yellow fever vaccine.

DNA of the CDR3: TGTGCCAGCTCACGAGAAGGAGGGGCGAATACGCAGTATTTT. Amino acids: CASSREGGANTQYF. J is TRBJ2-3 and V is TRBV18; weak D call: TRBD2 (6 bases). The length of the CDR3 is 14 residues. Trimming took off 4 bases at V and 7 bases at J, with 15 bases between the two ends. Germline V CDR1 and CDR2: KGHSH, LQKENI.